This paragraph covers one T cell receptor (beta chain) sequence. The data originate from a study of blood T cell repertoires in COVID-19. Study context: Researchers got acute and convalescent COVID-19 samples from the United States, Italy and Spain.

Produced via immunoSEQ multiplex PCR; TCRdb's table is partial and in-frame only. The sample carries 150,000 to 200,000 clones, about 80% recorded once. The CDR3 is 15 residues long. The V gene's germline CDR1 is SGHVS and CDR2 FNYEAQ. V lost 10 bases and J 0 bases, leaving 18 bases between the germline ends. The receptor was isolated from a man aged 50-60 years who had recovered from COVID-19. The chain links TRBV7-6 to TRBJ1-1; the D gene is possibly TRBD1 (6 bases). What was sequenced was PBMCs or T cells enriched from blood (not recorded which). The CDR3, as DNA: TGTGCCACTACCACAGGGTCTAAGATGAACACTGAAGCTTTCTTT. Amino acids: CATTTGSKMNTEAFF.